The T cell receptor beta chain described here comes from a study of blood T cells in healthy people across ages. A second about 7 to 11 cycle PCR used barcoded and J-beta primers. Every cDNA molecule bore a tag from a template-switch adaptor containing 12 random nucleotides. Sequencing yielded, for each sample, at least 3 million paired-end reads carrying CDR3. TCRdb itself ran the 5' RACE reads through MiXCR, one entry per CDR3 protein. Here the sample spans roughly 800,000 distinct CDR3 sequences, 58% being singletons. Sequenced material: blood. This TCR came from a man under 40 in good health.

The CDR3 nucleotides are TGTGCCAGCAGCTTCTGGCTAGCGGGGGAAAATGAGCAGTTCTTC. Amino acids: CASSFWLAGENEQFF. The rearrangement joins TRBV7-2 to TRBJ2-1, with TRBD2 matching over 10 bases. The CDR3 contains 15 residues. Per the germline V gene, CDR1 is SGHTA and CDR2 is FQGNSA. Trimming took 3 bases from V and 7 from J; bases not matched to a gene: 6.